The clone carrying this T cell receptor (beta chain) was detected once. This CDR3 region has 17 residues. Germline values: CDR1 LNHDA, CDR2 SQIVND (reference sequence). V trimming: 5 bases; J trimming: 1 base; junction bases outside the gene matches: 7. These data are taken from a study of blood T cell repertoires in COVID-19. Study background: From T cells, B-cell-depleted T cells, or PBMCs came the material, which was cDNA or gDNA.

Generated by immunoSEQ multiplex PCR, the TCRdb table keeps only in-frame clones and is missing some. The table shows approximately 90,000 clones, with 80% occurring only once. Sequenced input: peripheral blood. The receptor's source is a woman over 75 with acute or convalescent COVID-19. This chain connects TRBV19 to TRBJ2-6, with 8 positions matching TRBD1. CDR3 DNA: TGTGCCAGTAGTCTCCGGGACAGGACGTCTGGGGCCAACGTCCTGACTTTC. Amino acid sequence: CASSLRDRTSGANVLTF.